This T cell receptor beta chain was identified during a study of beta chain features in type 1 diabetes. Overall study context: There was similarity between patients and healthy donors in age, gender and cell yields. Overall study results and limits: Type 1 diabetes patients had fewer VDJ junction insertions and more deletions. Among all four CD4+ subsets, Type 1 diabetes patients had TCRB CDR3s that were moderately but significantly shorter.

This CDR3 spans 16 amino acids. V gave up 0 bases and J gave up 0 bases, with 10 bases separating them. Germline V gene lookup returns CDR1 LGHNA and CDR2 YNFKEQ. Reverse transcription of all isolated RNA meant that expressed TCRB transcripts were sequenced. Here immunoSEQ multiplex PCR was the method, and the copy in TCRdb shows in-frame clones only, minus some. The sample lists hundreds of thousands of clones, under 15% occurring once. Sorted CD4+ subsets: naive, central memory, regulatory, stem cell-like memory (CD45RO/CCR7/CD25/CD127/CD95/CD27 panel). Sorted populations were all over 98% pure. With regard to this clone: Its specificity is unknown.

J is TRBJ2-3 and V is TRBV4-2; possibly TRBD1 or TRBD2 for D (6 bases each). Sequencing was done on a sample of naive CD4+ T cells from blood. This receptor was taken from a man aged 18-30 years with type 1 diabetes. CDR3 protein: CASSQEEGGSTDTQYF. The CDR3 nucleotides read TGTGCCAGCAGCCAAGAGGAGGGGGGTAGCACAGATACGCAGTATTTT.